The 9 T cell receptor beta chains below come from one sample, sequenced in a study of cytomegalovirus exposure and HLA in healthy donors. The PCR was carried out with 60 Vbeta primers and 13 Jbeta primers. Assay used: immunoSEQ multiplex PCR; TCRdb lists only in-frame clones, some missing. The sample carries about 180,000 clones, over 65% recorded once. The sample was PBMCs. The source of these receptors is a woman aged 55-70 years in good health and CMV-seropositive.

Remarks on this clone: The junction departs from the called germline gene at one end, perhaps through a read error. The rearrangement joins TRBV30 to TRBJ2-6; 9 bases align to TRBD2. This CDR3 comprises 14 residues. Germline-derived CDR1 and CDR2 are GTSNPN and SVGIG (reference sequence). The CDR3 protein is CAWRRAGGANGLTF. The CDR3, as DNA: TGTGCCTGGAGGAGGGCGGGAGGGGCCAACGGCCTGACTTTC.

The chain combines TRBV7-2 with TRBJ2-7; 11 positions match TRBD1. Losses at the gene ends were 3 bases for V and 1 base for J; bases not matched to a gene: 2. The CDR3 is 15 amino acids. In germline, CDR1 is SGHTA, CDR2 FQGNSA. The CDR3 region has the DNA TGTGCCAGCAGCTTGGGACAGGGGGATTCCTACGAGCAGTACTTC. Its protein product is CASSLGQGDSYEQYF.

The V and J genes are TRBV7-9 and TRBJ1-4; D call uncertain. Trimming left V 7 bases short and J 0 bases short, with 9 bases between. Germline CDR1 SEHNR, CDR2 FQNEAQ (reference sequence). The CDR3 contains 14 residues. The CDR3 coding sequence is TGTGCCAGCAACGGAGCTACAACTAATGAAAAACTGTTTTTT. Protein: CASNGATTNEKLFF.

The gene calls are TRBV28 and TRBJ2-6, with D possibly matching TRBD2 (5 bases). V was pared by 7 bases and J by 0 bases, with 13 bases between. Germline V gives CDR1 MDHEN, CDR2 SYDVKM. The CDR3 length is 16 residues. In nucleotides, the CDR3 is TGTGCCAGCAATAGCCCCCGGGGCTCTGGGGCCAACGTCCTGACTTTC. Translation: CASNSPRGSGANVLTF.

This clone was picked up a small number of times. The junction departs from the called germline gene at one end, perhaps through a read error. The gene calls are TRBV18 and TRBJ2-6, with 9 bases matching TRBD1. Germline V gene data show CDR1 as KGHSH and CDR2 as LQKENI. The CDR3 sequence is 19 residues long. CDR3 nucleotides: TGTGCCAGCTCACCACCGGGACAGGGTCGAACCTCTGGGGCCAACGGCCTGACTTTC. Translation gives CASSPPGQGRTSGANGLTF.

This clone was seen a handful of times. This rearrangement joins TRBV6-6 to TRBJ2-3, with TRBD2 matching over 9 bases. The CDR3 has 15 amino acids. Germline CDR1 reads MNHNY; CDR2 reads SVGAGI (reference sequence). The V segment lost 2 bases and the J segment 6 bases; nucleotides outside the gene matches: 6. CDR3 amino acids: CASSYISGGLDTQYF. DNA of the CDR3: TGTGCCAGCAGTTACATTAGCGGGGGTTTGGATACGCAGTATTTT.

The V and J genes are TRBV6-5 and TRBJ2-1; 9 bases agree with TRBD2. Trimming took 0 bases from V and 6 from J; bases not matched to a gene: 6. The CDR3 runs 16 residues. Germline V gene lookup returns CDR1 MNHEY and CDR2 SVGAGI. The CDR3, as DNA: TGTGCCAGCAGTTACTCATCTAGCGGGGCAACCAATGAGCAGTTCTTC. Protein product: CASSYSSSGATNEQFF.

This chain joins TRBV29-1 and TRBJ2-3, with D perhaps TRBD1 (5 bases). V dropped 6 bases and J dropped 2 bases, with 12 bases sitting between them. The CDR3 has 13 amino acids. Germline loops: CDR1 SQVTM, CDR2 ANQGSEA. The CDR3 sequence: CSVGQGFTDTQYF. CDR3 DNA: TGCAGCGTCGGCCAGGGTTTCACAGATACGCAGTATTTT.

This clone has only one observation. The rearrangement joins TRBV28 to TRBJ1-3; no firm D call. The germline V and J ends were trimmed by 3 bases and 0 bases, with 12 bases remaining between them. The CDR3 runs to 16 residues. The germline V gene has CDR1 MDHEN and CDR2 SYDVKM. CDR3: CASSLPRGNSGNTIYF. The DNA for the CDR3 is TGTGCCAGCAGTTTGCCCCGCGGGAACTCTGGAAACACCATATATTTT.